These 8 T cell receptor beta chains came from one sample sequenced in a study of cytomegalovirus exposure and HLA in healthy donors. Vbeta (60) and Jbeta (13) primers were used in the PCR. The assay was immunoSEQ multiplex PCR, and TCRdb's table has in-frame clones only and misses some. Of 120,000 or so clones detected, about 78% appear once; the ten largest clones hold approximately 3.8%. Sequencing was done on a sample of PBMCs. These TCRs come from a man aged 30-40 years in good health and CMV-seronegative.

The chain recombines TRBV6-5 with TRBJ1-1, with D uncertain. The V end lost 2 bases, the J end lost 1 base, and 5 bases lay between the germline ends. The germline V gene encodes CDR1 MNHEY and CDR2 SVGAGI. The CDR3 length is 13 residues. In nucleotides, the CDR3 is TGTGCCAGCAGTTACGGCGGGAACACTGAAGCTTTCTTT. This gives the protein CASSYGGNTEAFF.

This clone was recorded a few times. This chain connects TRBV6-1 to TRBJ1-2, with 10 bases fitting TRBD1. This CDR3 has 15 residues. V was pared by 5 bases and J by 6 bases, with 9 bases of the junction left unmatched. CDR1 is MNHNS and CDR2 is SASEGT in the germline V gene. This CDR3 is CASSNGDRGSDGYTF. The CDR3 bases are TGTGCCAGCAGTAATGGGGACAGGGGATCGGATGGCTACACCTTC.

This CDR3 is CASSLGDSGGSQTYEQYF. In DNA form, the CDR3 reads TGTGCCAGCAGCTTGGGGGATAGCGGGGGGTCGCAGACCTACGAGCAGTACTTC. This chain connects TRBV5-6 to TRBJ2-7; 10 bases are shared with TRBD2. J gave up 2 bases and V 0 bases, and 11 bases lay outside the gene matches. The CDR3 is made up of 18 amino acids. Germline V CDR1 and CDR2: SGHDT, YYEEEE.

Comments on this clone: One junction end disagrees with the germline gene, perhaps due to a read error. The V call is TRBV7-9, the J call TRBJ1-2; TRBD1 is a possible D gene (5 bases). CDR1 is SEHNR, CDR2 FQNEAQ, per germline (reference sequence). The CDR3 loop spans 14 amino acids. CDR3 sequence: CSSSSLAGGYGYTF. The CDR3 nucleotides read TGTTCCAGCAGCTCCCTAGCCGGGGGGTATGGCTACACCTTC.

This sequence joins TRBV6-1 and TRBJ1-1, with D possibly TRBD1 on 5 matching bases. There are 16 residues in the CDR3. The V gene's germline CDR1 is MNHNS and CDR2 SASEGT. V gave up 2 bases and J gave up 2 bases, with 15 bases separating them. In DNA, the CDR3 is TGTGCCAGCAGTGAAAGGTTTCTGACAGTTAACACTGAAGCTTTCTTT. Protein product: CASSERFLTVNTEAFF.

The V call is TRBV5-1, the J call TRBJ2-5; a weak D match, TRBD1 (5 bases). The V end lost 2 bases, the J end lost 5 bases, and 10 bases lay between the germline ends. The CDR3 loop spans 13 amino acids. Germline V gives CDR1 SGHRS, CDR2 YFSETQ. The CDR3 bases are TGCGCCAGCAGCTTAGGGGCTGAGGAGACCCAGTACTTC. Protein sequence: CASSLGAEETQYF.

The CDR3 DNA follows: TGTGCCAGCAGCTACGCGGCATTAGGATATAATTCACCCCTCCACTTT. The encoded protein is CASSYAALGYNSPLHF. The chain uses TRBV27 and TRBJ1-6; D is unclear. The CDR3 runs to 16 residues. Germline CDR1 MNHEY, CDR2 SMNVEV (reference sequence). V was clipped by 6 bases and J by 4 bases, with 16 bases between them.

The V call is TRBV19, the J call TRBJ1-3; 7 bases line up with TRBD1. The germline V gene encodes CDR1 LNHDA and CDR2 SQIVND (reference sequence). The CDR3 loop spans 14 amino acids. After removal of 9 bases from V and 4 bases from J, the junction contained 9 bases not matched to a gene. The DNA of the CDR3 is TGTGCCAGCAGACACAGGGGAACGGGAAACACCATATATTTT. Amino acid sequence: CASRHRGTGNTIYF.